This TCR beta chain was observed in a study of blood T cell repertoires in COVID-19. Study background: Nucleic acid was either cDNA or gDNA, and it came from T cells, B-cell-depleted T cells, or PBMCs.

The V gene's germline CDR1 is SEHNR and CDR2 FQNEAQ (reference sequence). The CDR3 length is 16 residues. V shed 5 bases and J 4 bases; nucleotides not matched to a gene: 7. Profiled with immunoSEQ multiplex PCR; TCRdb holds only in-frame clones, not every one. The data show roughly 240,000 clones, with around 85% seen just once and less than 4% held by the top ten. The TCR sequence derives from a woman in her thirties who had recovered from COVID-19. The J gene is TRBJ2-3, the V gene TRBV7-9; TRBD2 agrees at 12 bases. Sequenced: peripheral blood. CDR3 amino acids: CASSPLASGGADTQYF. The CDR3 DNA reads TGTGCCAGCAGCCCCCTGGCTAGCGGGGGGGCAGATACGCAGTATTTT.